What follows is one T cell receptor (beta chain) and its context. This sample was included in a study of shared T cell receptors in the human thymus. The table came from immunoSEQ multiplex PCR; TCRdb's copy has only in-frame clones and leaves some out. The data show approximately 660,000 clones, with 88% seen just once and around 0.0099% held by the top ten. V lost 4 bases to trimming and J lost 6 bases, with 12 bases between them. The germline gives CDR1 WNHNN, CDR2 SYGVQD (reference sequence). The CDR3 covers 14 residues. This sample also belongs to another study, concerning human thymus T cells. That study reports: Thymic samples were excised during corrective heart operations.

The chain links TRBV10-1 to TRBJ1-4, with a tentative D call TRBD1 (5 bases). Sequenced sample: thymocytes. This sequence originates from a boy less than two years old with a congenital heart defect. The CDR3 loop reads CASSGGSSDEKLFF. CDR3 DNA: TGCGCCAGCAGTGGGGGCTCTTCTGATGAAAAACTGTTTTTT.